The subject of this entry is one TCR beta chain. The target antigen is unknown. Together with a sample-barcoded 5' primer, a J-beta primer mix was included in a second PCR lasting about 7 to 12 cycles. Every cDNA molecule carried a tag from a template-switch adaptor bearing 12 random nucleotides. Researchers report that each sample yielded at least 3 million CDR3-containing paired-end reads. From the 5' RACE reads, TCRdb called clonotypes with MiXCR, one entry per CDR3 protein. Of approximately 1.5 million distinct CDR3 sequences in the sample, roughly 43% are singletons; the top ten hold about 4%. These data belong to a study of blood T cells in healthy people across ages. At least 5.5 micrograms of total RNA were extracted per sample. The CDR3 is made up of 15 amino acids. The germline V gene has CDR1 SNHLY and CDR2 FYNNEI. Trimming left V 4 bases short and J 7 bases short, with 20 bases between. Overall study findings and caveats: Per million T cells, TCR beta diversity dropped about linearly as age rose.

The clonotype comes from a woman younger than 35 in good health. The rearrangement links TRBV2 to TRBJ2-7; no reliable D call. Sequencing used blood. In DNA, the CDR3 is TGTGCCAGCAGTGGGGTGGATCTCTCCTACAATGAGCAGTACTTC. The encoded protein is CASSGVDLSYNEQYF. The variable domain in full, completed from reference TRBV2 and TRBJ2-7, reads EPEVTQTPSHQVTQMGQEVILRCVPISNHLYFYWYRQILGQKVEFLVSFYNNEISEKSEIFDDQFSVERPDGSNFTLKIRSTKLEDSAMYFCASSGVDLSYNEQYFGPGTRLTVT.